This T cell receptor (beta chain) was sequenced during a study of blood T cell repertoires in COVID-19. Study details: The United States, Italy and Spain provided the acute and convalescent COVID-19 samples.

V lost 4 bases, J lost 3 bases, and 11 bases lay in between. This CDR3 contains 15 residues. Per the germline V gene, CDR1 is SGDLS and CDR2 is YYNGEE. Seattle patients were enrolled during active infection and followed longitudinally. Using immunoSEQ multiplex PCR, the repertoire was profiled, and TCRdb retains in-frame clones only, with some absent. The sample shows 110,000 or so clones, approximately 85% of them seen only once. The sample consisted of peripheral blood. This TCR was recovered from a woman aged 55-69 years with COVID-19, enrolled during active disease. The gene calls are TRBV9 and TRBJ2-6; no clear D gene. CDR3 sequence (DNA): TGTGCCAGCAGCCCTTACTCCTTTGGGGCCAACGTCCTGACTTTC. This sequence encodes CASSPYSFGANVLTF.